This TCR beta chain emerged from a study of monozygotic twins with inflammatory bowel disease. Study-wide points: Compared with healthy co-twins, IBD patients showed reduced TCRbeta repertoire diversity by inverse Simpson.

A word on this clonotype: Its antigen remains unidentified.

Germline V gene lookup returns CDR1 LNHNV and CDR2 YYDKDF (reference sequence). The CDR3 covers 17 residues. TCR libraries were prepared from 3,500 to 4,000 ng total RNA each. Through template switching, UMIs that included a 6-nucleotide sample barcode were added. Using the 5' RACE reads, TCRdb records one entry per CDR3 protein without DNA. The ten most abundant clones cover 2% to 3% of a sample with hundreds of thousands of distinct CDR3 sequences. The chain couples TRBV15 to TRBJ2-3; TCRdb reports TRBD2, a call that lacks DNA to check it against. Sequencing was performed on blood. The TCR was taken from a human donor with ulcerative colitis or Crohn's disease, or a healthy co-twin of an affected twin (not recorded which). CDR3 residues: CATSRALAGVSTDTQYF.